By its share, the clone carrying this T cell receptor (beta chain) is medium-sized. Its antigen is as yet unknown. This entry belongs to a study of breast tumors, draining lymph nodes, adjacent tissues. Study results and caveats: Tumors had less TCR diversity than lymph nodes, more than nontumor tissue. Most tumor T cells seemingly derive from lymph node, then expand in tumor.

Per germline, CDR1 ENHRY and CDR2 SYGVKD. The CDR3 has 15 amino acids. V gave up 6 bases and J gave up 0 bases; unmatched junction bases: 7. Using its own MiXCR run on the multiplex PCR reads, TCRdb lists one record per CDR3 protein. The data contain approximately 11,000 distinct CDR3 sequences, about 34% of them singletons. The receptor comes from a female donor with breast cancer. Some clones in this sample may be carry-over from other donors' samples. The sequenced sample consisted of breast tumor tissue. The chain joins TRBV10-3 to TRBJ2-7, with 8 bases lining up with TRBD1. The CDR3 reads CAISPGQGLSYEQYF. The CDR3 region has the DNA TGTGCCATCAGCCCAGGACAGGGTCTCTCCTACGAGCAGTACTTC.